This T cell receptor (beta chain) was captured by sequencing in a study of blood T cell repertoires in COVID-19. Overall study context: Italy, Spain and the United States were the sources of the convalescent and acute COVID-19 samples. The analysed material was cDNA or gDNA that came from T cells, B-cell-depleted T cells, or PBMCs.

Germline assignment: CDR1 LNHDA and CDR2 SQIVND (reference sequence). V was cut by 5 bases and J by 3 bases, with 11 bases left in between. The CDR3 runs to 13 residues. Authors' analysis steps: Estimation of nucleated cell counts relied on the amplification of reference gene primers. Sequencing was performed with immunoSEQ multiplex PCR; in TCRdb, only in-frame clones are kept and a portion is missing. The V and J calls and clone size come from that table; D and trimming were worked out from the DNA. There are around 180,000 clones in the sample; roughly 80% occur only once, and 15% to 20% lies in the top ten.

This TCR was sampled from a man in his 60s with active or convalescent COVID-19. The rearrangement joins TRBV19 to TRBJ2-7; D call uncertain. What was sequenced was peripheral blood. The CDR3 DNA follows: TGTGCCAGTAGTCTGGGCAGAATCTACGAGCAGTACTTC. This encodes CASSLGRIYEQYF. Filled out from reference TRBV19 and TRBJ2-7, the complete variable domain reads DGGITQSPKYLFRKEGQNVTLSCEQNLNHDAMYWYRQDPGQGLRLIYYSQIVNDFQKGDIAEGYSVSREKKESFPLTVTSAQKNPTAFYLCASSLGRIYEQYFGPGTRLTVT.